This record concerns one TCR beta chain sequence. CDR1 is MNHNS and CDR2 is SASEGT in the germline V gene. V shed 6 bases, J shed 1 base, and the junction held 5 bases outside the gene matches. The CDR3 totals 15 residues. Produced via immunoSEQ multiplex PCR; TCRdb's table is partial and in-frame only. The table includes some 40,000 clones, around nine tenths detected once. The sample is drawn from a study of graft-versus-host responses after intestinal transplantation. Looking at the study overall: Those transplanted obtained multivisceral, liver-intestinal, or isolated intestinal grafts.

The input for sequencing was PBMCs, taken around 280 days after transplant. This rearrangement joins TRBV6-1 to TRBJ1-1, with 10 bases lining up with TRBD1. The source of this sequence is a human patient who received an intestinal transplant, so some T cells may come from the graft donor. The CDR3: CASRTGTGANTEAFF. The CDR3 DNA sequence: TGTGCCAGCAGGACCGGGACAGGGGCGAACACTGAAGCTTTCTTT.